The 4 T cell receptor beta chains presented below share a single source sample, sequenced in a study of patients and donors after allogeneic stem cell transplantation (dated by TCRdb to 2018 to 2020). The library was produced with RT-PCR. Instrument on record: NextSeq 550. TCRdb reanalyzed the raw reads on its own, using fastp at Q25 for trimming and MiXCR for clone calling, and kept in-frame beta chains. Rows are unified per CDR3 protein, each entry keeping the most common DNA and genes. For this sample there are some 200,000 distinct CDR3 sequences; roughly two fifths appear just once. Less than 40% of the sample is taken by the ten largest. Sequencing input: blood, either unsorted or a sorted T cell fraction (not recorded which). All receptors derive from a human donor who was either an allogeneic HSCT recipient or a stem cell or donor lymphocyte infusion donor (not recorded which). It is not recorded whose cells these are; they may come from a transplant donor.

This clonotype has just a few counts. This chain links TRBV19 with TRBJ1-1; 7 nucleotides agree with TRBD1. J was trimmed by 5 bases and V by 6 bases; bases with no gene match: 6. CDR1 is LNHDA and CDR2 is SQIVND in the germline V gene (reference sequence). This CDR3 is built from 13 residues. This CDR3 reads CASRTGIWTEAFF. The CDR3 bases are TGTGCCAGTAGGACAGGGATTTGGACTGAAGCTTTCTTT.

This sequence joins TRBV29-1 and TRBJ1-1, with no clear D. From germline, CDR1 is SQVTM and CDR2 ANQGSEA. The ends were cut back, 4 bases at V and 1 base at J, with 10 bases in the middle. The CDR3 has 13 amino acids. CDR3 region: CSVGPLKNTEAFF. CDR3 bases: TGCAGCGTTGGCCCACTTAAGAACACTGAAGCTTTCTTT.

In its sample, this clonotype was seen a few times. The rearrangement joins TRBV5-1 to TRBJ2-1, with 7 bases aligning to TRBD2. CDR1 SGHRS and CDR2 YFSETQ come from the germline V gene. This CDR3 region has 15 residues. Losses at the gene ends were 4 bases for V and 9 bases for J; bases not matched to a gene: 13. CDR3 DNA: TGCGCCAGCAGCCCGGAGGCGGGAGTTGGGGGTGAGCAGTTCTTC. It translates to CASSPEAGVGGEQFF.

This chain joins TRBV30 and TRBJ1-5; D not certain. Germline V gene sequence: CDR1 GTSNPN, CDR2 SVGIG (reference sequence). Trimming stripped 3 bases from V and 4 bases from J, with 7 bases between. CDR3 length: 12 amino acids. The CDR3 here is CAWSGLNQPQHF. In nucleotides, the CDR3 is TGTGCCTGGAGCGGATTGAATCAGCCCCAGCATTTT.